These 19 T cell receptor beta chains share one sample of origin, sequenced in a study of response to subunit inactivated influenza vaccine. TCRdb fed the RT-PCR reads into MiXCR, producing one record per CDR3 protein. Among roughly 790,000 distinct CDR3 sequences, 21% were seen once, and the ten largest hold roughly 10%. Sequenced here: PBMCs from blood, sampled 5 days after vaccination. Receptor source: a man aged 45-60 years who received an inactivated influenza vaccine.

The gene calls are TRBV12-3 or TRBV12-4 and TRBJ2-7, with 14 nucleotides matching TRBD2. The ends lost 7 bases at V and 2 bases at J; junction bases unmatched: 4. The CDR3 runs to 15 residues. The CDR3 loop reads CASTVGLAGAYEQYF. DNA for the CDR3: TGTGCCAGCACTGTGGGACTAGCGGGAGCCTACGAGCAGTACTTC.

A single count supports this clonotype. The chain couples TRBV25-1 to TRBJ2-7; D tentatively fits TRBD1 or TRBD2 (7 bases each). The CDR3 loop spans 13 amino acids. V was shortened by 7 bases and J by 6 bases, with 16 bases between the two germline ends. Germline values: CDR1 MGHDK, CDR2 SYGVNS. The CDR3 loop is CASNPSGGGEQYF. CDR3 nucleotides: TGTGCCAGCAACCCCTCAGGGGGGGGCGAGCAGTACTTC.

V usage is TRBV6-1 and J usage is TRBJ2-1; either TRBD1 or TRBD2 may fit D (6 bases each). Trimming stripped 6 bases from V and 0 bases from J, with 18 bases between. This CDR3 is built from 17 residues. The germline gives CDR1 MNHNS, CDR2 SASEGT. The CDR3 loop reads CASRVTTGALSYNEQFF. The CDR3 region has the DNA TGTGCCAGCAGGGTAACAACGGGGGCCCTCTCCTACAATGAGCAGTTCTTC.

J is TRBJ1-1 and V is TRBV5-1; 7 bases agree with TRBD1. CDR3 length: 16 residues. CDR1 SGHRS and CDR2 YFSETQ come from the germline V gene. Unmatched junction bases numbered 5, after V lost 0 bases and J lost 0 bases. CDR3 nucleotide sequence: TGCGCCAGCAGCTTGGGACAGGGAGATATGAACACTGAAGCTTTCTTT. Its protein is CASSLGQGDMNTEAFF.

The V call is TRBV29-1, the J call TRBJ1-5, with D uncertain. CDR1 is SQVTM and CDR2 is ANQGSEA in the germline V gene. The CDR3 contains 13 residues. Deletions cut 1 base from V and 0 bases from J, with 4 bases between. Here the CDR3 DNA reads TGCAGCGTTGAAGGGGGTAGCAATCAGCCCCAGCATTTT. Protein product: CSVEGGSNQPQHF.

This sequence joins TRBV5-6 and TRBJ1-4; tentative D call: TRBD1 (5 bases). This CDR3 contains 16 residues. The V gene's germline CDR1 is SGHDT and CDR2 YYEEEE. The germline V and J ends were trimmed by 1 base and 0 bases, with 10 bases remaining between them. The chain's CDR3 is CASSLITGPTNEKLFF. The CDR3, as DNA: TGTGCCAGCAGCTTGATAACAGGCCCAACTAATGAAAAACTGTTTTTT.

The V call is TRBV18, the J call TRBJ2-4; D perhaps matches TRBD1 (5 bases). Germline assignment: CDR1 KGHSH and CDR2 LQKENI. Trimming left V 3 bases short and J 0 bases short, with 15 bases between. CDR3 length: 17 amino acids. As DNA, the CDR3 is TGTGCCAGCTCACCTCGGACAAGATCTTTAGCCAAAAACATTCAGTACTTC. Protein product: CASSPRTRSLAKNIQYF.

The chain carries TRBV6-2 or TRBV6-3 and TRBJ1-1, with 7 bases matching TRBD1. J gave up 6 bases and V 2 bases, and 9 bases lay outside the gene matches. The germline V gene encodes CDR1 MNHEY and CDR2 SVGEGT. The CDR3 runs to 15 residues. The CDR3 DNA is TGTGCCAGCAGTTACGATCGCAGGGGGAAGGCTGAAGCTTTCTTT. Protein sequence: CASSYDRRGKAEAFF.

The genes are TRBV7-2 and TRBJ2-7; weak D call: TRBD1 (6 bases). The CDR3 is made up of 15 amino acids. Looked up from germline, CDR1 is SGHTA and CDR2 is FQGNSA. V shed 6 bases and J shed 3 bases, with 18 bases lying between them. The DNA for the CDR3 is TGTGCCAGCAGAGAAGCGCAGGGGTTAATCTACGAGCAGTACTTC. Translated, it gives CASREAQGLIYEQYF.

This clonotype occurred many times. The gene calls are TRBV20-1 and TRBJ1-2; 9 bases are shared with TRBD1. CDR3 length: 12 amino acids. Germline assignment: CDR1 DFQATT and CDR2 SNEGSKA (reference sequence). After removal of 5 bases from V and 8 bases from J, the junction contained 6 bases not matched to a gene. The chain's CDR3 is CSARTGGRGYTF. The CDR3 DNA follows: TGCAGTGCTCGCACAGGGGGCCGGGGCTACACCTTC.

This sequence joins TRBV29-1 and TRBJ2-2, with 11 bases aligning to TRBD1. The junction had 2 bases not matched to a gene; V was cut back by 6 bases and J by 5 bases. Per the germline V gene, CDR1 is SQVTM and CDR2 is ANQGSEA. The CDR3 sequence is 13 residues long. CDR3 sequence reads: CSVGTGGTGELFF. CDR3 bases: TGCAGCGTCGGGACAGGGGGAACCGGGGAGCTGTTTTTT.

The sample holds a few counts of this clonotype. The chain joins TRBV7-3 to TRBJ2-3; 7 nucleotides match TRBD2. Germline assignment: CDR1 SGHTA and CDR2 FQGTGA. The CDR3 is 15 amino acids. J gave up 3 bases and V 3 bases, and 6 bases lay outside the gene matches. The CDR3 DNA follows: TGTGCCAGCAGCTTGGGACTCGGGAGGACAGATACGCAGTATTTT. Its protein is CASSLGLGRTDTQYF.

Notes on this clonotype: A much larger clone sits a single nucleotide away, making a read error possible. The V and J genes are TRBV6-1 and TRBJ2-5; tentative D call: TRBD2 (6 bases). Germline-derived CDR1 and CDR2 are MNHNS and SASEGT. V dropped 6 bases and J dropped 4 bases, with 27 bases sitting between them. CDR3 size: 18 residues. The CDR3 loop reads CASRSGRETSRSGETQYF. Written as DNA, the CDR3 is TGTGCCAGCAGGTCGGGCCGAGAGACTAGTAGGTCGGGAGAGACCCAGTACTTC.

CDR3 sequence: CASSVSTGSGGVVAQFF. The CDR3 DNA is TGTGCCAGCAGCGTATCCACGGGTAGCGGGGGGGTGGTCGCGCAGTTCTTC. The chain couples TRBV9 to TRBJ2-1; TRBD2 agrees at 11 bases. Germline trimming cut 1 base from V and 12 bases from J; bases unmatched to any gene: 15. CDR3 size: 17 residues. Germline V gene sequence: CDR1 SGDLS, CDR2 YYNGEE.

The genes are TRBV6-5 and TRBJ1-1; D call uncertain. Between the trimmed V and J ends, which lost 0 bases and 2 bases, there was a span of 16 bases. Germline-derived CDR1 and CDR2 are MNHEY and SVGAGI. The CDR3 extends over 17 amino acids. CDR3 residues: CASSYSGIRSGNTEAFF. DNA for the CDR3: TGTGCCAGCAGTTACTCAGGGATCAGAAGCGGAAACACTGAAGCTTTCTTT.

The J gene is TRBJ2-1, the V gene TRBV19, with unresolved D. V dropped 5 bases and J dropped 5 bases, with 13 bases sitting between them. CDR1 LNHDA and CDR2 SQIVND come from the germline V gene (reference sequence). CDR3 length: 14 amino acids. In DNA form, the CDR3 reads TGTGCCAGTAGTCCAACCGCCCTCGACAATGAGCAGTTCTTC. It specifies CASSPTALDNEQFF.

The chain has TRBV28 and TRBJ2-1, with no clear D. Trimming removed 6 bases from V and 8 bases from J, with 26 bases in between. The CDR3 length is 17 residues. Per the germline V gene, CDR1 is MDHEN and CDR2 is SYDVKM. This CDR3 is CASSGWFTSRRYDEQFF. The CDR3 DNA sequence: TGTGCCAGCAGCGGGTGGTTCACATCCCGACGGTACGATGAGCAGTTCTTC. The full variable domain, rest sourced from reference TRBV28 and TRBJ2-1, is DVKVTQSSRYLVKRTGEKVFLECVQDMDHENMFWYRQDPGLGLRLIYFSYDVKMKEKGDIPEGYSVSREKKERFSLILESASTNQTSMYLCASSGWFTSRRYDEQFFGPGTRLTVL.

The rearrangement uses TRBV7-2 and TRBJ2-5, with 9 bases lining up with TRBD1. The CDR3 spans 15 residues. V gave up 5 bases and J gave up 5 bases; unmatched junction bases: 9. Germline CDR1 SGHTA, CDR2 FQGNSA. This chain's CDR3 is CASSQQQGARETQYF. CDR3 DNA sequence: TGTGCCAGCAGCCAACAACAGGGGGCGCGGGAGACCCAGTACTTC.

The chain is built from TRBV7-2 and TRBJ2-3; TRBD2 agrees at 8 bases. Germline V gene sequence: CDR1 SGHTA, CDR2 FQGNSA. The CDR3 loop spans 13 amino acids. J lost 5 bases, V lost 9 bases, and 7 bases had no gene match. The CDR3 region has the DNA TGTGCCAGTTTAGCGGCGGGGGGAGATACGCAGTATTTT. Its translation is CASLAAGGDTQYF.